Sequencing of this TCR beta chain was carried out in a study of T cells in localized non-small cell lung cancer. Germline V gene data show CDR1 as PRHDT and CDR2 as FYEKMQ (reference sequence). V lost 5 bases, J lost 4 bases, and 6 bases stayed unmatched. The CDR3 sequence is 15 residues long. TCRdb keeps only in-frame clones here, not all; method: immunoSEQ multiplex PCR. The sample yields around 16,000 clones, over 75% seen once. This clone was found a few times. Its antigen remains unidentified. Study-wide points: Adjacent lung was found to contain a median about 60 of the top 100 tumor clones. Longer overall survival was seen with higher T cell density measured in blood. Only one tumor region was sequenced, so heterogeneity remains possible.

The chain uses TRBV13 and TRBJ1-4; 8 bases line up with TRBD1. The sequence derives from a male donor at least 60 years old with stage I lung adenocarcinoma. The source material was peripheral blood, sampled before any cancer treatment. The CDR3 loop is CASSARTGNNEKLFF. The CDR3, as DNA: TGTGCCAGCAGCGCCAGGACAGGGAATAATGAAAAACTGTTTTTT.